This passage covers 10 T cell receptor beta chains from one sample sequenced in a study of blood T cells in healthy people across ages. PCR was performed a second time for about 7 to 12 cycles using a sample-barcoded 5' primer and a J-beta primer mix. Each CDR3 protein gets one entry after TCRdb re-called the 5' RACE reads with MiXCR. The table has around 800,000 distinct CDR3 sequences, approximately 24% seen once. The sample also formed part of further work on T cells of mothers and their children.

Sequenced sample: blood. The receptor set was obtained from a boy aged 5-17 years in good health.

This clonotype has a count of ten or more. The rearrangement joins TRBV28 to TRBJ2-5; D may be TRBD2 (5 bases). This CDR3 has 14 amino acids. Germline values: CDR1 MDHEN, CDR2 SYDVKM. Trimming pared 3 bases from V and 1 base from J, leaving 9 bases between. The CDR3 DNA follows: TGTGCCAGCAGTTTCTCGGGATTCCAAGAGACCCAGTACTTC. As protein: CASSFSGFQETQYF.

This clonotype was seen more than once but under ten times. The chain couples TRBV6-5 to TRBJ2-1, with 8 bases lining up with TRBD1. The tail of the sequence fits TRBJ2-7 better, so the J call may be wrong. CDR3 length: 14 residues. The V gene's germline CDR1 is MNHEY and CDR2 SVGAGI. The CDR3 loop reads CASSPTGDDYEQYF. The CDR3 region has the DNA TGTGCCAGCAGTCCGACAGGGGACGATTACGAGCAGTACTTC.

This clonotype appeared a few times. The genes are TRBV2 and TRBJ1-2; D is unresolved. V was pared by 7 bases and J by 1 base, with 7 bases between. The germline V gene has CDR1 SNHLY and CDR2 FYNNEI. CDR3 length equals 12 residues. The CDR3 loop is CASTGINYGYTF. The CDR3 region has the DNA TGTGCCAGCACTGGGATTAACTATGGCTACACCTTC.

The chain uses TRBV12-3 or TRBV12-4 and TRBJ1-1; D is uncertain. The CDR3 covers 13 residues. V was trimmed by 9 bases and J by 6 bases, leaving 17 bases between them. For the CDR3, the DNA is TGTGCCAGTACCATGAGTACAACCGCTGAAGCTTTCTTT. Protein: CASTMSTTAEAFF.

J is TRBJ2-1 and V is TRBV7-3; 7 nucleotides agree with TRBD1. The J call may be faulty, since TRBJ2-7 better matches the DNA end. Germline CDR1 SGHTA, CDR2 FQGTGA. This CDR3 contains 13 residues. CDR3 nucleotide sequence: TGTGCCAGCAGCTTAGACAGGGAGAGCGAGCAGTACTTC. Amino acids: CASSLDRESEQYF.

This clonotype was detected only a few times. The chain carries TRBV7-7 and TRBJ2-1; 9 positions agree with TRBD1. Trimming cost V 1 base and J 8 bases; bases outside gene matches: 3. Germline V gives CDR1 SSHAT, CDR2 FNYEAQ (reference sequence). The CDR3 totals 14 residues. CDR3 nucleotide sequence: TGTGCCAGCAGCTTAGAACAGGGGGCATATGAGCAGTTCTTC. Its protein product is CASSLEQGAYEQFF.

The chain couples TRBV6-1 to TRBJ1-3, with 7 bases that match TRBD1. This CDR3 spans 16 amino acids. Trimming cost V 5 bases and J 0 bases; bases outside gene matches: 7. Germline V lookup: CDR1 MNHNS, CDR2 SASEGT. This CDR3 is CASSREQGLSGNTIYF. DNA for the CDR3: TGTGCCAGCAGTAGGGAACAGGGGCTCTCTGGAAACACCATATATTTT.

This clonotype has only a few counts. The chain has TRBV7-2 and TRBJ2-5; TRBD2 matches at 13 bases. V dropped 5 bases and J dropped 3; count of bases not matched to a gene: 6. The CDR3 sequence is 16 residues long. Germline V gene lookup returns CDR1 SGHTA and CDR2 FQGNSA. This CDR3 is CASSPRLAGGEETQYF. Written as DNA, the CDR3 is TGTGCCAGCAGCCCCCGACTAGCGGGGGGAGAAGAGACCCAGTACTTC.

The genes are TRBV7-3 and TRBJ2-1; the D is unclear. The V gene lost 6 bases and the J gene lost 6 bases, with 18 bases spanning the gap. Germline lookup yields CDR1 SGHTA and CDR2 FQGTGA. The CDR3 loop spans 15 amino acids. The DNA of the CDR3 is TGTGCCAGCAGGCCCTCCAGACTTGCCTCCAATGAGCAGTTCTTC. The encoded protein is CASRPSRLASNEQFF.

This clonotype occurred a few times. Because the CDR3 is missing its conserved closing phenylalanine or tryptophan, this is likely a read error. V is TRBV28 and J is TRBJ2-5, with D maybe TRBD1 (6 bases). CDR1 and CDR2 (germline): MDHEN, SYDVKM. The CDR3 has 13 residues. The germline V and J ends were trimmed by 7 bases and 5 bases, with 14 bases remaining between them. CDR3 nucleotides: TGTGCCAGCAATCAGGGGTCGGAGGAGACCCAGTACTCC. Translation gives CASNQGSEETQYS.